These 20 T cell receptor beta chains share one sample of origin, sequenced in a study of long-term antiretroviral therapy in people with HIV. Run at survey level, the immunoSEQ assay was version v3.0. The assay was immunoSEQ multiplex PCR, and TCRdb's table has in-frame clones only and misses some. The sample carries about 30,000 clones, around 85% recorded once. Sequencing used unsorted PBMCs, obtained 3 years after starting antiretroviral therapy. All receptors derive from a middle-aged man with HIV.

This rearrangement joins TRBV29-1 to TRBJ2-3; TRBD1 matches 11 bases. V was pared by 4 bases and J by 14 bases, with 11 bases of the junction left unmatched. Germline V gene lookup returns CDR1 SQVTM and CDR2 ANQGSEA. The CDR3 is 13 amino acids. CDR3 residues: CSVGGAQGTGGYF. The CDR3, as DNA: TGCAGCGTTGGAGGGGCCCAGGGGACAGGGGGGTATTTT.

V and J are TRBV4-2 and TRBJ2-7; 7 bases align to TRBD2. The CDR3 is made up of 15 amino acids. V trimming: 0 bases; J trimming: 3 bases; junction bases outside the gene matches: 5. Germline assignment: CDR1 LGHNA and CDR2 YNFKEQ. CDR3 region: CASSQDDQRGYEQYF. The CDR3 region has the DNA TGTGCCAGCAGCCAAGATGACCAGCGGGGCTACGAGCAGTACTTC.

The chain has TRBV6-5 and TRBJ1-5; 9 bases are a match to TRBD1. CDR3 length equals 16 residues. CDR1 is MNHEY and CDR2 is SVGAGI in the germline V gene. Trimming cost V 0 bases and J 6 bases; bases outside gene matches: 6. The CDR3 DNA reads as TGTGCCAGCAGTTACTCGGTGGGACAGGGAGGTCAGCCCCAGCATTTT. Amino acids: CASSYSVGQGGQPQHF.

The chain employs TRBV5-1 and TRBJ2-7; D might be TRBD2 (6 bases). Germline values: CDR1 SGHRS, CDR2 YFSETQ. Deletions cut 3 bases from V and 3 bases from J, with 10 bases between. The CDR3 covers 13 residues. CDR3 region: CASSWGDGYEQYF. The DNA for the CDR3 is TGCGCCAGCAGCTGGGGGGACGGCTACGAGCAGTACTTC.

The chain is built from TRBV19 and TRBJ1-5, with 7 bases lining up with TRBD1. The CDR3 loop spans 17 amino acids. Germline trimming cut 5 bases from V and 1 base from J; bases unmatched to any gene: 11. Germline V gene sequence: CDR1 LNHDA, CDR2 SQIVND (reference sequence). The CDR3 coding sequence is TGTGCCAGTAGTTGGGGCCGGGACAGTCGGAGCAATCAGCCCCAGCATTTT. Translated: CASSWGRDSRSNQPQHF.

The J gene is TRBJ1-3, the V gene TRBV6-5; 8 bases are a match to TRBD1. The CDR3 is 15 amino acids. Losses at the gene ends were 5 bases for V and 2 bases for J; bases not matched to a gene: 5. Germline CDR1 MNHEY, CDR2 SVGAGI. The CDR3 reads CASSPGQATGNTIYF. The CDR3 DNA reads as TGTGCCAGCAGTCCGGGACAGGCGACTGGAAACACCATATATTTT.

This chain links TRBV10-3 with TRBJ1-1, with 8 bases matching TRBD1. Trimming cost V 3 bases and J 1 base; bases outside gene matches: 7. The germline CDR1 and CDR2 sequences are ENHRY and SYGVKD. The CDR3 contains 16 residues. In DNA, the CDR3 is TGTGCCATCAGTGATCAGACAGGGGAAGGGAACACTGAAGCTTTCTTT. Its protein product is CAISDQTGEGNTEAFF.

J is TRBJ2-7 and V is TRBV15; TRBD2 might be the D (5 bases). V lost 5 bases to trimming and J lost 9 bases, with 17 bases between them. Germline lookup yields CDR1 LNHNV and CDR2 YYDKDF (reference sequence). The CDR3 has 13 residues. In DNA form, the CDR3 reads TGTGCCACCAGCGTTGATACCCGGGGTGGGCAGTACTTC. Its translation: CATSVDTRGGQYF.

The chain combines TRBV19 with TRBJ2-2; D not certain. V shed 4 bases and J shed 3 bases, with 12 bases lying between them. The germline V gene encodes CDR1 LNHDA and CDR2 SQIVND (reference sequence). The CDR3 consists of 15 residues. The CDR3 is CASSTGPTYTGELFF. DNA for the CDR3: TGTGCCAGTAGTACAGGACCGACCTACACCGGGGAGCTGTTTTTT. Variable domain in full (rest from reference TRBV19 and TRBJ2-2): DGGITQSPKYLFRKEGQNVTLSCEQNLNHDAMYWYRQDPGQGLRLIYYSQIVNDFQKGDIAEGYSVSREKKESFPLTVTSAQKNPTAFYLCASSTGPTYTGELFFGEGSRLTVL.

CDR3 protein: CASSLSPSGWVGSTDTQYF. CDR3 coding DNA: TGTGCCAGCAGCTTATCGCCTAGCGGGTGGGTGGGGAGCACAGATACGCAGTATTTT. The rearrangement joins TRBV7-9 to TRBJ2-3; 8 bases agree with TRBD2. V shed 2 bases, J shed 0 bases, and the junction held 13 bases outside the gene matches. CDR3 length equals 19 residues. The germline V gene has CDR1 SEHNR and CDR2 FQNEAQ (reference sequence). Using reference TRBV7-9 and TRBJ2-3 for the parts outside the CDR3, the full variable domain is DTGVSQNPRHKITKRGQNVTFRCDPISEHNRLYWYRQTLGQGPEFLTYFQNEAQLEKSRLLSDRFSAERPKGSFSTLEIQRTEQGDSAMYLCASSLSPSGWVGSTDTQYFGPGTRLTVL.

V gene TRBV5-6 combines with J gene TRBJ1-2; D is perhaps TRBD1 (6 bases). Germline V gene data show CDR1 as SGHDT and CDR2 as YYEEEE. The CDR3 is made up of 15 amino acids. V was trimmed by 3 bases and J by 6 bases, leaving 18 bases between them. CDR3 sequence: CASSSWDTQHDGYTF. In nucleotides, the CDR3 is TGTGCCAGCAGCTCGTGGGACACCCAGCATGATGGCTACACCTTC.

The chain carries TRBV6-1 and TRBJ2-7; D uncertain. Germline CDR1 and CDR2: MNHNS and SASEGT. V was pared by 10 bases and J by 2 bases, with 21 bases between. This CDR3 comprises 15 residues. The CDR3 region is CATIPAPGDAYEQYF. The DNA for the CDR3 is TGTGCCACCATACCGGCTCCCGGAGACGCCTACGAGCAGTACTTC.

This chain connects TRBV19 to TRBJ2-1; D might be TRBD1 (6 bases). Germline assignment: CDR1 LNHDA and CDR2 SQIVND (reference sequence). V was cut by 5 bases and J by 5 bases, with 7 bases left in between. This CDR3 comprises 12 residues. DNA of the CDR3: TGTGCCAGTAGTTACAGGGACAATGAGCAGTTCTTC. It codes for CASSYRDNEQFF. Full variable domain (rest looked up from reference TRBV19 and TRBJ2-1): DGGITQSPKYLFRKEGQNVTLSCEQNLNHDAMYWYRQDPGQGLRLIYYSQIVNDFQKGDIAEGYSVSREKKESFPLTVTSAQKNPTAFYLCASSYRDNEQFFGPGTRLTVL.

The chain combines TRBV7-2 with TRBJ2-3; a weak D match, TRBD1 (5 bases). Per the germline V gene, CDR1 is SGHTA and CDR2 is FQGNSA. The V and J ends lost 1 base and 6 bases respectively, with 17 bases between them. The CDR3 sequence is 16 residues long. Here the CDR3 reads CASSLDAGPPEDTQYF. CDR3 sequence (DNA): TGTGCCAGCAGCTTAGATGCAGGGCCCCCGGAGGATACGCAGTATTTT. The whole variable domain, filled in from reference TRBV7-2 and TRBJ2-3, reads GAGVSQSPSNKVTEKGKDVELRCDPISGHTALYWYRQSLGQGLEFLIYFQGNSAPDKSGLPSDRFSAERTGGSVSTLTIQRTQQEDSAVYLCASSLDAGPPEDTQYFGPGTRLTVL.

The chain uses TRBV14 and TRBJ2-7; 8 bases agree with TRBD1. J lost 3 bases, V lost 0 bases, and 13 bases had no gene match. Germline assignment: CDR1 SGHDN and CDR2 FVKESK. The CDR3 is 18 residues long. The CDR3 here is CASSQDGLAGGNVYEQYF. CDR3 DNA sequence: TGTGCCAGCAGCCAAGATGGGTTGGCAGGGGGCAACGTCTACGAGCAGTACTTC.

This clone was recorded once. The V and J genes are TRBV27 and TRBJ2-2; D might be TRBD2 (5 bases). The V gene lost 6 bases and the J gene lost 0 bases, with 11 bases spanning the gap. The CDR3 has 15 residues. Germline V CDR1 and CDR2: MNHEY, SMNVEV (reference sequence). This CDR3 is CASSLGDANTGELFF. The DNA of the CDR3 is TGTGCCAGCAGCTTGGGAGACGCGAACACCGGGGAGCTGTTTTTT.

In its sample, this clone was seen a few times. The chain recombines TRBV4-1 with TRBJ1-5, with a tentative D call TRBD1 (5 bases). V was cut by 4 bases and J by 0 bases, with 16 bases left in between. Germline V gene lookup returns CDR1 MGHRA and CDR2 YSYEKL. The CDR3 consists of 17 residues. The CDR3 nucleotides are TGCGCCAGCAGCCCAGGGCAGGGATCGTATAGCAATCAGCCCCAGCATTTT. It codes for CASSPGQGSYSNQPQHF.

The chain recombines TRBV7-2 with TRBJ2-2; 10 positions match TRBD1. CDR1 is SGHTA, CDR2 FQGNSA, per germline. The length of the CDR3 is 16 residues. V trimming: 4 bases; J trimming: 2 bases; junction bases outside the gene matches: 4. CDR3: CASSWGQGINTGELFF. Here the CDR3 DNA reads TGTGCCAGCAGCTGGGGACAGGGGATCAACACCGGGGAGCTGTTTTTT.

This clone has a handful of counts. V is TRBV2 and J is TRBJ2-1; D uncertain. The CDR3 is 12 residues long. Trimming left V 5 bases short and J 9 bases short, with 11 bases between. Germline loops: CDR1 SNHLY, CDR2 FYNNEI. The CDR3 loop is CASSPIRFEQFF. The CDR3 bases are TGTGCCAGCAGTCCTATCCGCTTTGAGCAGTTCTTC.

This clone was observed a single time. This chain joins TRBV18 and TRBJ2-1, with 7 bases lining up with TRBD1. Germline CDR1 and CDR2: KGHSH and LQKENI. V was pared by 3 bases and J by 12 bases, with 11 bases of the junction left unmatched. This CDR3 spans 14 amino acids. CDR3: CASSPGTAQTLQFF. CDR3 in DNA: TGTGCCAGCTCACCCGGGACAGCCCAAACTCTGCAGTTCTTC. Full variable domain (rest looked up from reference TRBV18 and TRBJ2-1): NAGVMQNPRHLVRRRGQEARLRCSPMKGHSHVYWYRQLPEEGLKFMVYLQKENIIDESGMPKERFSAEFPKEGPSILRIQQVVRGDSAAYFCASSPGTAQTLQFFGPGTRLTVL.